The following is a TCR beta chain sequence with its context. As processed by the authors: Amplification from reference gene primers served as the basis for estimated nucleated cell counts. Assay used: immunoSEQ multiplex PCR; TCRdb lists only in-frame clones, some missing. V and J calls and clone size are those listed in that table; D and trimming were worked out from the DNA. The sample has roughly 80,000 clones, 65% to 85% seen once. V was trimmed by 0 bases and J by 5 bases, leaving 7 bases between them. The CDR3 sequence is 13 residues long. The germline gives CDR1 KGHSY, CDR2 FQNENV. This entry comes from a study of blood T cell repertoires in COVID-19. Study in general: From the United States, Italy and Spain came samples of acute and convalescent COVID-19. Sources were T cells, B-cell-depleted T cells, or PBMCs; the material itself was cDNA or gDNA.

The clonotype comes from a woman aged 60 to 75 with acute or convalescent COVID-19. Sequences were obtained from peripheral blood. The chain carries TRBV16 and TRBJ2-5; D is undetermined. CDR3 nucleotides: TGTGCCAGCAGCCAATCGTCCAGGGAGACCCAGTACTTC. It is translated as CASSQSSRETQYF. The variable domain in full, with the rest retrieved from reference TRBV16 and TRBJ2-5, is GEEVAQTPKHLVRGEGQKAKLYCAPIKGHSYVFWYQQVLKNEFKFLISFQNENVFDETGMPKERFSAKCLPNSPCSLEIQATKLEDSAVYFCASSQSSRETQYFGPGTRLLVL.